The clone carrying this TCR beta chain has a handful of counts. Its antigen is still unknown. Next came a second PCR, run for roughly 7 to 12 cycles, which used a sample-barcoded 5' primer along with a J-beta primer mix. TCRdb processed the 5' RACE reads anew with MiXCR; each CDR3 protein has one entry. The repertoire has over 1,500,000 distinct CDR3 sequences, more than 35% of them found once; the top ten carry around 23%. This specimen comes from a study of blood T cells in healthy people across ages. General observations from the study: Compared with aged donors, long-lived donors showed fewer expanded clones, suggesting selection.

Germline CDR1 and CDR2: SQVTM and ANQGSEA. The CDR3 is 10 amino acids. V lost 5 bases to trimming and J lost 11 bases, with 12 bases between them. Material: blood. The V call is TRBV29-1, the J call TRBJ1-1, with D unresolved. This sequence was found in a human donor in good health. The CDR3: CSVTGKGAFF. The CDR3 coding sequence is TGCAGCGTTACGGGAAAAGGGGCTTTCTTT.